This TCR beta chain was retrieved from a study of CXCR3-negative and CXCR3-positive naive CD8 T cells. Whole-study findings and limits: Diversity was high in both naive subsets and much lower in memory cells. Memory cells differed in TRBV-TRBJ usage, but naive CXCR3-negative and CXCR3-positive cells had similar usage.

cDNA libraries for TRB were generated by 5' RACE incorporating UMI labels. Reanalyzing the 5' RACE reads, TCRdb keeps one entry per CDR3 protein, without DNA. This table lists 50,000 to 65,000 distinct CDR3 sequences. Regarding this clonotype: Its specificity is unknown.

CDR3 length equals 15 residues. The germline V gene encodes CDR1 MNHNY and CDR2 SVGAGI (reference sequence). The chain uses TRBV6-6 and TRBJ1-1. Sequencing was performed on memory CD8+ T cells from blood. The TCR was taken from a human donor in good health. Some clones in this sample may be carry-over from other donors' samples. CDR3 sequence reads: CASSYAWEVGTEAFF.